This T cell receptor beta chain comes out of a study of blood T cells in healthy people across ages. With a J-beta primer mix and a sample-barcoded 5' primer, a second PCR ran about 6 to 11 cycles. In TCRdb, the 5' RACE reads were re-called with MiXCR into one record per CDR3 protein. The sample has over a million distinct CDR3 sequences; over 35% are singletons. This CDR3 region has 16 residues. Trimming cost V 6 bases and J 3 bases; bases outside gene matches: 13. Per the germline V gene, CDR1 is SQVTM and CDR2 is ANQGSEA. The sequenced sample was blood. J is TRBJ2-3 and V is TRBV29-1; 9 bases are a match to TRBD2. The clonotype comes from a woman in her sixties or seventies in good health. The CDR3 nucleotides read TGCAGCGTCGATGCCTATAGCGGGAGAGAGACAGATACGCAGTATTTT. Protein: CSVDAYSGRETDTQYF.